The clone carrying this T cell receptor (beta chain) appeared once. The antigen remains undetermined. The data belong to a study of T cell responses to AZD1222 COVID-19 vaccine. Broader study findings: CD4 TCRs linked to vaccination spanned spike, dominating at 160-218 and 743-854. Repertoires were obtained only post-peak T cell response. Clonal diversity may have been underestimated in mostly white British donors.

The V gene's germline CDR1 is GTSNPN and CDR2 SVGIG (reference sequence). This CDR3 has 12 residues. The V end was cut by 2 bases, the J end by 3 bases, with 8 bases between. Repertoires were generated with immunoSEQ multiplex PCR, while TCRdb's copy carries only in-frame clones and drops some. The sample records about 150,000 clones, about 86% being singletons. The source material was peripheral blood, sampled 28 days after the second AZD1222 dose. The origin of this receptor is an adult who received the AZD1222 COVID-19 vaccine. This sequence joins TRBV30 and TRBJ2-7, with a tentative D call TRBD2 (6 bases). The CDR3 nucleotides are TGTGCCTGGAGTCGGGACTTCTACGAGCAGTACTTC. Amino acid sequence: CAWSRDFYEQYF.